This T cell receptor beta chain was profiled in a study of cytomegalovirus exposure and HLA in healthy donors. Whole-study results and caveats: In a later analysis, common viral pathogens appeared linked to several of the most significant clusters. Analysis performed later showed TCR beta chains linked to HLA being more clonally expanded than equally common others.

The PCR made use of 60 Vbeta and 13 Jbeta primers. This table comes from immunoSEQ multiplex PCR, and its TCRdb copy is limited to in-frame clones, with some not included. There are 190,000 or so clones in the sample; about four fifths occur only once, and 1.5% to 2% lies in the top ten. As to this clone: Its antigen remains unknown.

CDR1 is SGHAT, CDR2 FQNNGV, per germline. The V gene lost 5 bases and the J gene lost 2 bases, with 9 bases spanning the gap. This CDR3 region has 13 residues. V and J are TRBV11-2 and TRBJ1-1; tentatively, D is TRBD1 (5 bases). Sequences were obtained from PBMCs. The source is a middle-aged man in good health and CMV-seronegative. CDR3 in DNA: TGTGCCAGCAGCCGGGGGTTAAACACTGAAGCTTTCTTT. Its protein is CASSRGLNTEAFF.